The source of this TCR beta chain is a study of blood T cell repertoires in COVID-19. Study in general: Samples taken during acute and convalescent COVID-19 were collected in the United States, Italy and Spain. In each case, the material was cDNA or gDNA derived from T cells, B-cell-depleted T cells, or PBMCs.

Authors' data handling: Cell counts per sample came from amplifying reference gene primers. TCRdb's copy holds only in-frame clones and misses some; the assay was immunoSEQ multiplex PCR. V and J calls and clone size are given by that table; D and trimming were obtained from the DNA. Of approximately 250,000 clones detected, roughly 89% appear once; the ten largest clones hold over 2%. Germline CDR1 reads SGHRS; CDR2 reads YFSETQ. Trimming removed 5 bases from V and 2 bases from J; junction bases left unmatched: 3. The CDR3 runs to 14 residues. The gene calls are TRBV5-1 and TRBJ2-1, with TRBD2 identical over 8 bases. The sequence was collected from a man aged 25-40 years who had recovered from COVID-19. Specimen: peripheral blood. The chain's CDR3 is CASRILAAYNEQFF. CDR3 DNA: TGCGCCAGCAGAATACTAGCGGCCTACAATGAGCAGTTCTTC.